Listed below are T cell receptor beta chains from one sample, sequenced in a study of radiotherapy plus CTLA-4 blockade in lung cancer. Produced via immunoSEQ multiplex PCR; TCRdb's table is partial and in-frame only. Of tens of thousands of clones in the sample, around 81% were seen once. This specimen consisted of peripheral blood, obtained from a patient treated with radiotherapy plus ipilimumab. Source of these receptors: a human donor with non-small cell lung cancer who had a partial response to radiotherapy plus ipilimumab. Some clones in this sample may be carry-over from other donors' samples. Each CDR3 is given without its conserved first and last residue.

CDR3 | J | V
ASSGLLAGHTDTQY | TRBJ2-3 | TRBV9
ASSQDGSGRLNEQF | TRBJ2-1 | TRBV14
ASSQAVLANTEAF | TRBJ1-1 | TRBV9
ASSPDGTANEKLF | TRBJ1-4 | TRBV5-1
ASRPGGPSSYSEQF | TRBJ2-1 | TRBV7-9
ASSLKTRLF | TRBJ1-4 | TRBV7-9
ASSPTVSGNTIY | TRBJ1-3 | TRBV7-6
ASSMAGYYGYT | TRBJ1-2 | TRBV19
ASTPAGRRADTQY | TRBJ2-3 | TRBV27
ASSLSEQGETQY | TRBJ2-5 | TRBV28
ATSSSMNTEAF | TRBJ1-1 | TRBV15
ASNPGQEKNIQY | TRBJ2-4 | TRBV6-1
ASSRGLGNEQF | TRBJ2-1 | TRBV9
ASSWRATEAF | TRBJ1-1 | TRBV6-5
AISEGQGAEKLF | TRBJ1-4 | TRBV10-3
ASSQDRGNTGELF | TRBJ2-2 | TRBV4-2
ASSLVAGGYTDTQY | TRBJ2-3 | TRBV11-2
ATRTSGGVGRTQY | TRBJ2-3 | TRBV28
ASSFLRGQPQH | TRBJ1-5 | TRBV7-8
ASSFRGRGSYEQY | TRBJ2-7 | TRBV28
ASSSADRSSGNTIY | TRBJ1-3 | TRBV6-5
ASSLVPADTQY | TRBJ2-3 | TRBV11-2